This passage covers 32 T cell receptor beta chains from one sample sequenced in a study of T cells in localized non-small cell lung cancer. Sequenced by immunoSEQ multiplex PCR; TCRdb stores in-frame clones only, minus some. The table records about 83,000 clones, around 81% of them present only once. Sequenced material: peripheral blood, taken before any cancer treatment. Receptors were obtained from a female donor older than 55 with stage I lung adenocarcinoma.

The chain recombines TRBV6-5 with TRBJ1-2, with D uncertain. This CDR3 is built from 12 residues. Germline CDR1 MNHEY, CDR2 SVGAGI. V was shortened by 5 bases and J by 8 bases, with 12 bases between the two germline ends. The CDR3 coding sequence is TGTGCCAGCAGTAGCAAGGTGGAGGGCTACACCTTC. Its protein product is CASSSKVEGYTF.

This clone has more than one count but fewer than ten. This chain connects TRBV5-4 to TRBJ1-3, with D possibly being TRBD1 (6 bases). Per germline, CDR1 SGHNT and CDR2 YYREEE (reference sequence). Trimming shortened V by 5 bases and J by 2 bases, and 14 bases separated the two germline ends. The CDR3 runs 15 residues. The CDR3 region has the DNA TGTGCCAGCAGTTGGGACCCAGGGGCTGGAAACACCATATATTTT. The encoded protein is CASSWDPGAGNTIYF.

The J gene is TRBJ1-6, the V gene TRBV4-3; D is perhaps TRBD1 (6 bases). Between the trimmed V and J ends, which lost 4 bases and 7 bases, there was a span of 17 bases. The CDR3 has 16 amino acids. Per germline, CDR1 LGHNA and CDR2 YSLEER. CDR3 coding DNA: TGCGCCAGCAGCCCGACAGGAGTGACAGGCAATTCACCCCTCCACTTT. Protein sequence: CASSPTGVTGNSPLHF.

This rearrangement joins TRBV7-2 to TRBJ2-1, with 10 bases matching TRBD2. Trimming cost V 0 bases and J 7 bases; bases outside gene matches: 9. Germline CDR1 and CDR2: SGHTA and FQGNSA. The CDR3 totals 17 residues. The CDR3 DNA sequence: TGTGCCAGCAGCTTAGCTAGACTAGCGGGTCTGGGGAATGAGCAGTTCTTC. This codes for CASSLARLAGLGNEQFF.

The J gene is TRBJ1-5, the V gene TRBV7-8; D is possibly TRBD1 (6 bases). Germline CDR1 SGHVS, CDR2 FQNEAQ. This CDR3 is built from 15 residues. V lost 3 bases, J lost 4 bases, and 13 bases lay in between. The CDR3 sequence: CASSLTGTENQPQHF. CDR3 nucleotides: TGTGCCAGCAGCTTGACAGGTACTGAGAATCAGCCCCAGCATTTT.

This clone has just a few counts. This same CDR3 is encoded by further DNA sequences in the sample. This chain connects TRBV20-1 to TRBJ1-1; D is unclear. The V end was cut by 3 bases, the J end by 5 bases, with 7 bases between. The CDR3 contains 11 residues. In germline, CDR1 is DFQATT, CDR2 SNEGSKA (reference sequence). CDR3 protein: CSARVLTEAFF. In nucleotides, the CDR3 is TGCAGTGCTAGGGTCTTAACTGAAGCTTTCTTT.

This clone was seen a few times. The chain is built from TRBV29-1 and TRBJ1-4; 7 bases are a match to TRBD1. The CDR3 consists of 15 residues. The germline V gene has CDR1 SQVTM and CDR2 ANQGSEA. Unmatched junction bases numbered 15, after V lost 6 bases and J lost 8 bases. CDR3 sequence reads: CSVDDPTGNREKLFF. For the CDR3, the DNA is TGCAGCGTCGACGACCCGACAGGGAATCGGGAAAAACTGTTTTTT.

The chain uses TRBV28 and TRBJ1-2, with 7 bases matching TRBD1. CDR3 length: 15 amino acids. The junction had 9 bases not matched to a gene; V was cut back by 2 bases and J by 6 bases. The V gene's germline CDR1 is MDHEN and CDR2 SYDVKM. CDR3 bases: TGTGCCAGCAGTTTAACCCACAGGGGAGGGAATGGCTACACCTTC. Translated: CASSLTHRGGNGYTF.

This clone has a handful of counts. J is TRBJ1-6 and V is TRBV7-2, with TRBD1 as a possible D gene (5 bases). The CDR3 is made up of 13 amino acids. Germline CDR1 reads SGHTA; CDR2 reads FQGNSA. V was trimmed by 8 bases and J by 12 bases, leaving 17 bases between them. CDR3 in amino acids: CASAEGPTGPLHF. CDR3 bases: TGTGCCAGCGCGGAGGGGCCCACAGGACCCCTCCACTTT.

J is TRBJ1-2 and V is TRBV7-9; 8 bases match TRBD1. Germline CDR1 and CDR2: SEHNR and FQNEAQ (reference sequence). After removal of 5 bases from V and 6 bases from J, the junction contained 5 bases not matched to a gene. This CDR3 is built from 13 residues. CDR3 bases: TGTGCCAGCAGCCCTCGACAGGGGAATGGCTACACCTTC. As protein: CASSPRQGNGYTF.

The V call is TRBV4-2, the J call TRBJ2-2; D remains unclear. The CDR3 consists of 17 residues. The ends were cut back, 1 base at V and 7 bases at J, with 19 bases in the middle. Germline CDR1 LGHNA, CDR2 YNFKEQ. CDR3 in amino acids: CASSQGLLGPGIGELFF. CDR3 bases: TGTGCCAGCAGCCAAGGGTTACTTGGCCCCGGAATCGGGGAGCTGTTTTTT.

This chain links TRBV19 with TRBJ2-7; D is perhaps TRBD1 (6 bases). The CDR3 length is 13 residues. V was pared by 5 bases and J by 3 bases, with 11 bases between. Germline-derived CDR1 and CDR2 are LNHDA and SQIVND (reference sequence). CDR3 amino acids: CASSFGQSYEQYF. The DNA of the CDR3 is TGTGCCAGTAGTTTCGGACAGAGCTACGAGCAGTACTTC.

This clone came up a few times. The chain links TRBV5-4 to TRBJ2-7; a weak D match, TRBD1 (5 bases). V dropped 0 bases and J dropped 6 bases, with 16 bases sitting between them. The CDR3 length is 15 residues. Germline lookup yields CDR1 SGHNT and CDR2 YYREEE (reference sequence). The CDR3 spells CASSLGSQGIGEQYF. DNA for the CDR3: TGTGCCAGCAGCTTGGGTAGCCAGGGAATCGGCGAGCAGTACTTC.

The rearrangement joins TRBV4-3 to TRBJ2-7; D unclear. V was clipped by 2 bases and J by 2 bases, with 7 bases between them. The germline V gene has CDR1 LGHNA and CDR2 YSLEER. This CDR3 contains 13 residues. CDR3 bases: TGCGCCAGCAGCCAATTCCTCACCTACGAGCAGTACTTC. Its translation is CASSQFLTYEQYF.

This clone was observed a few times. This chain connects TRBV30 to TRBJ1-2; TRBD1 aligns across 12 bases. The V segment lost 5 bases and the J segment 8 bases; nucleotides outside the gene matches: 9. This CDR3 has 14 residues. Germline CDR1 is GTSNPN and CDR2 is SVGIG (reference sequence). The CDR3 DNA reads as TGTGCCTGGCGGGGGACAGGGGGCTTGGAGGGCTACACCTTC. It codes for CAWRGTGGLEGYTF.

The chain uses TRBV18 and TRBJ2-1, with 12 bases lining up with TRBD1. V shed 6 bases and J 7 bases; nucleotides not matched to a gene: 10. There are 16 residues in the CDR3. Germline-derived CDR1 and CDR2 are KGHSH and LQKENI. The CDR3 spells CASSPAGTGGWNEQFF. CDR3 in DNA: TGTGCCAGCTCTCCGGCCGGGACAGGGGGCTGGAATGAGCAGTTCTTC.

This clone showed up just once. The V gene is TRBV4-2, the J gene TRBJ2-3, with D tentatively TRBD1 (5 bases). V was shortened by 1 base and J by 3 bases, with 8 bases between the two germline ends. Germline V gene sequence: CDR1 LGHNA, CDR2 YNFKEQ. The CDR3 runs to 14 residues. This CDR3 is CASSQGGATDTQYF. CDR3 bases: TGTGCCAGCAGCCAAGGGGGCGCGACAGATACGCAGTATTTT.

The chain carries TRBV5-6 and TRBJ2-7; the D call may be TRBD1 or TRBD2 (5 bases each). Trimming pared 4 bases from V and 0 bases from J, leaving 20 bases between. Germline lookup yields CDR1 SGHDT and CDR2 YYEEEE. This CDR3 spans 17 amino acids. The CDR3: CASSRTARGLSSYEQYF. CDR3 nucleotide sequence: TGTGCCAGCAGCCGCACCGCGAGGGGTTTAAGCTCCTACGAGCAGTACTTC.

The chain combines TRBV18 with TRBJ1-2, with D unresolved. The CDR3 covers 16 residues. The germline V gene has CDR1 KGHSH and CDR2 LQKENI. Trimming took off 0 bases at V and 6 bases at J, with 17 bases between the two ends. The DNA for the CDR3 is TGTGCCAGCTCACCACCATCCGGGATCGTCCGGAATGGCTACACCTTC. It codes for CASSPPSGIVRNGYTF.

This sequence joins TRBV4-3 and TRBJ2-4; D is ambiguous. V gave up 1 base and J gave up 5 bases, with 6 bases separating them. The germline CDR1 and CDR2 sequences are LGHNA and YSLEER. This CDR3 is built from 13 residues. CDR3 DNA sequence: TGCGCCAGCAGCCAAGGAAGTGAAAACATTCAGTACTTC. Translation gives CASSQGSENIQYF.

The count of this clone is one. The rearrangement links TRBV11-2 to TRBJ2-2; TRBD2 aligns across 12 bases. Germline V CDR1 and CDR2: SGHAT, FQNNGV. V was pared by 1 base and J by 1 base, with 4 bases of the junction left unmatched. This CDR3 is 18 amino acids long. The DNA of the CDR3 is TGTGCCAGCAGCTTAGGTCCTAGCGGGGGGGTGAACACCGGGGAGCTGTTTTTT. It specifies CASSLGPSGGVNTGELFF.

For the CDR3, the DNA is TGCGCCAGCAGCCAAGATGGTTCAGCAGGGGCCGGCGGCTACACCTTC. Translated, it gives CASSQDGSAGAGGYTF. This chain links TRBV4-3 with TRBJ1-2; tentative D call: TRBD1 (6 bases). The CDR3 contains 16 residues. Germline loops: CDR1 LGHNA, CDR2 YSLEER. The germline V and J ends were trimmed by 0 bases and 8 bases, with 19 bases remaining between them.

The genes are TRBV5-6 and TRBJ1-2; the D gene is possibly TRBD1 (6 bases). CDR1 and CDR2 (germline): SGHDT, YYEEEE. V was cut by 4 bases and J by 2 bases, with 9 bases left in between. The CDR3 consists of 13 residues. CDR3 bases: TGTGCCAGCAGCCCAGGACAGAACTATGGCTACACCTTC. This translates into CASSPGQNYGYTF.

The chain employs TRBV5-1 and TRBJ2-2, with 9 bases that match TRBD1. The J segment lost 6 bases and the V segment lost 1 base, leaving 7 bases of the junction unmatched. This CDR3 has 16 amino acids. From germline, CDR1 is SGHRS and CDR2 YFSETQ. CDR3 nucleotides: TGCGCCAGCAGCTTGACCGGGACAGGGATGGCCGGGGAGCTGTTTTTT. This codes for CASSLTGTGMAGELFF.

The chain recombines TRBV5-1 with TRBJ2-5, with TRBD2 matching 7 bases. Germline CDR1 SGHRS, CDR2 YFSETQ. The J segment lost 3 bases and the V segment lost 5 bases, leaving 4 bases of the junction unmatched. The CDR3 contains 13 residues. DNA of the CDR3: TGCGCCAGCAGTCGCCGGGGGGAAGAGACCCAGTACTTC. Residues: CASSRRGEETQYF.

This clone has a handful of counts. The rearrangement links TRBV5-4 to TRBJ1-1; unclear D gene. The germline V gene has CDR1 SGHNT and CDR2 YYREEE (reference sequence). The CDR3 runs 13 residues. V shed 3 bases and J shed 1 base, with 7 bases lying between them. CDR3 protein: CASSSYGNTEAFF. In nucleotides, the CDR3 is TGTGCCAGCAGCTCGTACGGGAACACTGAAGCTTTCTTT.

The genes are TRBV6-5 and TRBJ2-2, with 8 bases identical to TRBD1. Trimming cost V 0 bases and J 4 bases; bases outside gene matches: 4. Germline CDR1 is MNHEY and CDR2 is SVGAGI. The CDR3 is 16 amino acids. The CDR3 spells CASSYSPGGFTGELFF. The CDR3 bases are TGTGCCAGCAGTTACTCGCCAGGGGGCTTCACCGGGGAGCTGTTTTTT.

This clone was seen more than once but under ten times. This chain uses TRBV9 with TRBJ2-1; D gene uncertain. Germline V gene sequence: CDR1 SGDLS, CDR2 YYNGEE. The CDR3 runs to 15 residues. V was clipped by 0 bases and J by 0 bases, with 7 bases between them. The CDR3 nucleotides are TGTGCCAGCAGCGTAGGCTATCCCTCCTACAATGAGCAGTTCTTC. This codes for CASSVGYPSYNEQFF.

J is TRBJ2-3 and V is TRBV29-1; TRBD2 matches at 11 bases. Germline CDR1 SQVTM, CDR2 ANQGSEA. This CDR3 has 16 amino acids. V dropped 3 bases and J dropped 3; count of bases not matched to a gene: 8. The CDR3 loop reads CSVDPTSGRGTDTQYF. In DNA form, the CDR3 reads TGCAGCGTTGACCCTACTAGCGGGAGAGGTACAGATACGCAGTATTTT.

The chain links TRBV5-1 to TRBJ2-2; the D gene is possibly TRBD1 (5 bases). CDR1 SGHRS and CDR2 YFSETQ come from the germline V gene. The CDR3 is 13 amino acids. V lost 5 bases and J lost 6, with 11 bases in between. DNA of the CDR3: TGCGCCAGCAGGCCTGTAGGGGCCGGGGAGCTGTTTTTT. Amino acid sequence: CASRPVGAGELFF.

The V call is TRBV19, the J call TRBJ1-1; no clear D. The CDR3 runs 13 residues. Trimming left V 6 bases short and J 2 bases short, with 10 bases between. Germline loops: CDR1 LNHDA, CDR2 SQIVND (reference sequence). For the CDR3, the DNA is TGTGCCAGTAGCATCAGACAAAACACTGAAGCTTTCTTT. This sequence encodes CASSIRQNTEAFF.

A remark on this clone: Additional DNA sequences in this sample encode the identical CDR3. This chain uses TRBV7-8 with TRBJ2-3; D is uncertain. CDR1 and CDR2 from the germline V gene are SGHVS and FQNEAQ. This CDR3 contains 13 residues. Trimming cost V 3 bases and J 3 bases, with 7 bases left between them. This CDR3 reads CASSFLRTDTQYF. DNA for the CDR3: TGTGCCAGCAGCTTCCTAAGGACAGATACGCAGTATTTT.